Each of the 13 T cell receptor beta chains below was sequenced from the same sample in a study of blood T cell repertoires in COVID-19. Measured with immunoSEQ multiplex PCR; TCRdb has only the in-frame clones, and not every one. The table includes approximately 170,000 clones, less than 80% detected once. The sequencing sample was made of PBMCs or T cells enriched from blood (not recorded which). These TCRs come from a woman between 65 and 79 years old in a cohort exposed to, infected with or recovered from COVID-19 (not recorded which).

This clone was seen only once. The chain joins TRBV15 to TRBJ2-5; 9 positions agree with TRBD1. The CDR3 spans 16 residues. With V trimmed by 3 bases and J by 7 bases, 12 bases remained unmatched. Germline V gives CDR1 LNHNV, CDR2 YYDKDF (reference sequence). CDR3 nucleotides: TGTGCCACCAGCAGGGCCGGGACAGGGCTCGGGGGGACCCAGTACTTC. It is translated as CATSRAGTGLGGTQYF.

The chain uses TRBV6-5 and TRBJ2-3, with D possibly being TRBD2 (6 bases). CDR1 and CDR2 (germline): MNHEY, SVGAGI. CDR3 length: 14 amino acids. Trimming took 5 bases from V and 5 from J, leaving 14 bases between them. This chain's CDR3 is CASSPGVGGDTQYF. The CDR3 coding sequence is TGTGCCAGCAGTCCGGGCGTGGGGGGAGATACGCAGTATTTT.

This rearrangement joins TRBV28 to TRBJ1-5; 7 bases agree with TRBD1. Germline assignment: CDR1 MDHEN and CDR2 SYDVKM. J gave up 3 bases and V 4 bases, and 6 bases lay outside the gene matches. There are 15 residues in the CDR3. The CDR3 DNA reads TGTGCCAGCAGTTCCCCAGGGACAGTCAATCAGCCCCAGCATTTT. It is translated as CASSSPGTVNQPQHF.

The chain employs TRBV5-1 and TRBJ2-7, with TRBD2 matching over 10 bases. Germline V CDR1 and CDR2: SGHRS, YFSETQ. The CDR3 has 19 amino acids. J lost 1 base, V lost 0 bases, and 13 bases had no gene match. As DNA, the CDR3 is TGCGCCAGCAGCTTGGGTCCTAGCGGGAGATCACGGGGATCCTACGAGCAGTACTTC. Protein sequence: CASSLGPSGRSRGSYEQYF.

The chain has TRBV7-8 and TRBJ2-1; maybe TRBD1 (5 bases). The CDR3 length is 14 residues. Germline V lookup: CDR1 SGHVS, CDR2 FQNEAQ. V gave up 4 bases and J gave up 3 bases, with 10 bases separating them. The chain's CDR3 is CASSSRVDYNEQFF. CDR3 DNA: TGTGCCAGCAGCTCCAGGGTCGACTACAATGAGCAGTTCTTC.

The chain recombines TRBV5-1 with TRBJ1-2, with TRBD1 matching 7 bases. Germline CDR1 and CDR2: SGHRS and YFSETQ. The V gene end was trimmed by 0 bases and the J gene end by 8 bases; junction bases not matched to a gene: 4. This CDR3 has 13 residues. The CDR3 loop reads CASSLEGQVGYTF. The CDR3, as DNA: TGCGCCAGCAGCTTGGAAGGACAGGTCGGCTACACCTTC.

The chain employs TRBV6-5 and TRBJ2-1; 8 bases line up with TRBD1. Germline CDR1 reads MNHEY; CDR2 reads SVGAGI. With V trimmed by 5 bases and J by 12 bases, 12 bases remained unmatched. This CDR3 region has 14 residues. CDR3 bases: TGTGCCAGCAGTCCCCACGGACAGGGATTCGGGCAGTTCTTC. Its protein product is CASSPHGQGFGQFF.

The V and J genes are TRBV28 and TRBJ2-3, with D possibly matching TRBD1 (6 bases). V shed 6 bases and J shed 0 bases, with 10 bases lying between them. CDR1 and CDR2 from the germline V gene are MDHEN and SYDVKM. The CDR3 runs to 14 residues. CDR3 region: CASRSGQSTDTQYF. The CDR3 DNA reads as TGTGCCAGCAGAAGTGGACAGAGCACAGATACGCAGTATTTT.

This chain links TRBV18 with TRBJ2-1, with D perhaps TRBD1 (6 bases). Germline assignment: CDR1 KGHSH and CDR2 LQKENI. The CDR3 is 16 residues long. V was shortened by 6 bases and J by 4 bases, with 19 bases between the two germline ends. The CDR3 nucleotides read TGTGCCAGCTCTCCCCGGGCGCAGGGGATTTACAATGAGCAGTTCTTC. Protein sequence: CASSPRAQGIYNEQFF.

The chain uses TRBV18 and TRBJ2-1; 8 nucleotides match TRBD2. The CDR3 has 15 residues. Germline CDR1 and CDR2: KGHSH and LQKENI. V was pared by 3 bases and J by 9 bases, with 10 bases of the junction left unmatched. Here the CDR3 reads CASSPGAGVLVEQFF. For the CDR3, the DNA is TGTGCCAGCTCACCCGGAGCGGGAGTGTTAGTTGAGCAGTTCTTC.

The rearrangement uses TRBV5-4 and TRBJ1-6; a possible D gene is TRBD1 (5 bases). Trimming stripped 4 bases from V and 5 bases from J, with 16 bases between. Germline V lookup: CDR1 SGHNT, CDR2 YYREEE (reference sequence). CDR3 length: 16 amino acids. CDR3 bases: TGTGCCAGCAGCCCCCATGGAGGGGCAGATAATTCACCCCTCCACTTT. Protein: CASSPHGGADNSPLHF.

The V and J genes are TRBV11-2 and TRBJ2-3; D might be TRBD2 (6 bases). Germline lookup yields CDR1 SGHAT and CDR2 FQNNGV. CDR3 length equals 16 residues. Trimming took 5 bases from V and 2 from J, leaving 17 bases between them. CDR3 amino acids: CASSPYGTRNTDTQYF. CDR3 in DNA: TGTGCCAGCAGCCCCTACGGGACTCGAAACACAGATACGCAGTATTTT.

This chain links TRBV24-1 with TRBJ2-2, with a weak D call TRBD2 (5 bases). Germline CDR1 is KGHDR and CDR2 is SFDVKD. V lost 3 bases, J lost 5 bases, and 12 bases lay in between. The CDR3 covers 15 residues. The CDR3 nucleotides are TGTGCCACCAGTGATGCCGGGCCGGGGACCGGGGAGCTGTTTTTT. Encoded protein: CATSDAGPGTGELFF.